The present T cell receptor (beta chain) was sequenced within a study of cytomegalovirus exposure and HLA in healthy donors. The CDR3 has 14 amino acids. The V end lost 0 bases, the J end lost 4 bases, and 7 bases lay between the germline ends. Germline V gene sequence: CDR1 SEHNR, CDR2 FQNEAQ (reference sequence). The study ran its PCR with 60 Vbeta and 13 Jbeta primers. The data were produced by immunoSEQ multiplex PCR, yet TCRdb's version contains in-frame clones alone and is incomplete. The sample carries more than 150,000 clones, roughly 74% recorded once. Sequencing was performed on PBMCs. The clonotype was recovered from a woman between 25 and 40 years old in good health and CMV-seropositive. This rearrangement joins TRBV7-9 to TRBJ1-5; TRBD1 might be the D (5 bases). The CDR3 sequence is CASSLAGQNQPQHF. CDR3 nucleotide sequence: TGTGCCAGCAGCTTAGCGGGGCAGAATCAGCCCCAGCATTTT.